Here is one T cell receptor beta chain with its context. These data originate in a study of cytomegalovirus exposure and HLA in healthy donors. Primers: 60 Vbeta forward and 13 Jbeta reverse. The table came from immunoSEQ multiplex PCR; TCRdb's copy has only in-frame clones and leaves some out. The table has over 150,000 clones, approximately 88% seen once. Nominally healthy donors provided the samples, though records likely missed some immune exposures. The sequence came from a boy aged 2 to 9 in good health and CMV-seronegative. Sequencing was done on a sample of PBMCs.

CDR3 in DNA: TGTGCCAGCAGCTTGTGGCTAGCGGGAGTGGACGAGCAGTACTTC. Protein product: CASSLWLAGVDEQYF. The chain employs TRBV5-4 and TRBJ2-7, with TRBD2 matching 10 bases. The germline V gene has CDR1 SGHNT and CDR2 YYREEE (reference sequence). V shed 1 base and J 5 bases; nucleotides not matched to a gene: 6. The CDR3 is 15 residues long. Drawing the rest from reference TRBV5-4 and TRBJ2-7, the complete variable domain is ETGVTQSPTHLIKTRGQQVTLRCSSQSGHNTVSWYQQALGQGPQFIFQYYREEENGRGNFPPRFSGLQFPNYSSELNVNALELDDSALYLCASSLWLAGVDEQYFGPGTRLTVT.